This T cell receptor (beta chain) came from a study of T cells in Graves' hyperthyroidism and ophthalmopathy. Overall study results and limits: Ophthalmopathy was told apart from stable hyperthyroidism by a 13 V-J model.

It was considered stable Graves' hyperthyroidism when ophthalmopathy did not progress within 18 months. Disease duration under 2 months; hyperthyroidism patients were aged 18 to 65. Diagnosing involved the use of clinical symptoms, serum thyroxine and TRAb, thyroid ultrasound and orbital computed tomography. RNA transcripts yielded amplified TCR beta CDR3 regions. During a first-round RT-PCR of the TCR CDR3, the HTBI primer set was used. TCRdb passed the multiplex PCR reads through MiXCR, listing each CDR3 protein once. Seen here are some 700,000 distinct CDR3 sequences, around a sixth observed once, and the top ten hold around 15%. About this clonotype itself: What it binds is unknown.

Germline CDR1 and CDR2: MNHEY and SMNVEV (reference sequence). The CDR3 spans 15 residues. V was pared by 0 bases and J by 0 bases, with 8 bases between. Sequencing was done on a sample of blood. This chain connects TRBV27 to TRBJ2-5; no clear D. The sequence came from a man in his fifties with Graves' hyperthyroidism. CDR3 amino acids: CASSLSTAYQETQYF. As DNA, the CDR3 is TGTGCCAGCAGTTTATCGACGGCGTACCAAGAGACCCAGTACTTC.